This TCR beta chain stems from a study of tumor and adjacent non-tumor tissue in lung cancer. Study observations and caveats: Compared with tumor, normal lung showed significantly lower TCR diversity.

The template was RNA from unsorted bulk tissue. CDR1 and CDR2 (germline): MNHNS, SASEGT. The CDR3 runs to 14 residues. Trimming pared 8 bases from V and 2 bases from J, leaving 16 bases between. The library came from three nested PCR rounds adapted from ARM-PCR protocols. In TCRdb, the multiplex PCR reads were re-called with MiXCR into one record per CDR3 protein. The data show roughly 65,000 distinct CDR3 sequences, roughly three fifths seen once. In its sample, this clonotype was seen many times. Its antigen is still unknown. The clonotype originates from a man in his fifties with non-small cell lung cancer. The chain is built from TRBV6-1 and TRBJ2-7, with D tentatively TRBD1 or TRBD2 (5 bases each). Specimen: lung tumor tissue. In nucleotides, the CDR3 is TGTGCCAGCCAAAACCGGGACGTCACCTACGAGCAGTACTTC. This encodes CASQNRDVTYEQYF.